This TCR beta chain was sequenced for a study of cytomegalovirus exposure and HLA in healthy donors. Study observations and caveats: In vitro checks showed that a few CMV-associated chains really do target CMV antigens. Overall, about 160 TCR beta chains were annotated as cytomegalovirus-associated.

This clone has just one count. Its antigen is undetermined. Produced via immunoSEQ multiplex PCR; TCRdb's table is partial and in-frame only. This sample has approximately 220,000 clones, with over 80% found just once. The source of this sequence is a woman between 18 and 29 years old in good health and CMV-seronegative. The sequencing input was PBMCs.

In DNA form, the CDR3 reads TGTGCCAAGAGGGGTCCAGCGGGAGGTCTTGAGCAGTTCTTC. As protein: CAKRGPAGGLEQFF. The V gene is TRBV2, the J gene TRBJ2-1, with TRBD2 matching 9 bases. Germline V gives CDR1 SNHLY, CDR2 FYNNEI. The CDR3 sequence is 14 residues long. V was clipped by 10 bases and J by 9 bases; unmatched bases: 13.